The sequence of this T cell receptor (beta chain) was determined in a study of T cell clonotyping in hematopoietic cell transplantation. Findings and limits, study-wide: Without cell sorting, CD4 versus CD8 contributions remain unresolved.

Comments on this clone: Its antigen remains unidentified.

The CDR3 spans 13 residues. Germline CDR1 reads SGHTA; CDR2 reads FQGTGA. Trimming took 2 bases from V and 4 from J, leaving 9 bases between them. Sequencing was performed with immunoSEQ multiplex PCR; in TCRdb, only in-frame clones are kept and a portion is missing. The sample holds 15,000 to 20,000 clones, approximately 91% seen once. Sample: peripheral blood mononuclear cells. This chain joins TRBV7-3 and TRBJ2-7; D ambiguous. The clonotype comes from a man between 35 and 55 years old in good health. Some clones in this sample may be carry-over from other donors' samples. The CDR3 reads CASSLADGYEQYF. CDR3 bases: TGTGCCAGCAGCTTAGCTGACGGGTACGAGCAGTACTTC.